The clone carrying this T cell receptor (beta chain) was counted a single time. Per the original data handling: Estimation of nucleated cell counts was performed using reference gene primer amplification. Some clones are missing from TCRdb's copy, which holds only in-frame ones; the method was immunoSEQ multiplex PCR. Clone size and V and J calls were adopted from that table, with D and trimming inferred from the DNA. This table has about 150,000 clones, around 83% appearing once. The CDR3 is 12 amino acids. Germline-derived CDR1 and CDR2 are SGHDT and YYEEEE. V was clipped by 0 bases and J by 6 bases, with 3 bases between them. The sample is drawn from a study of blood T cell repertoires in COVID-19. Study-wide context: Acute and convalescent COVID-19 specimens originated in the United States, Italy and Spain. T cells, B-cell-depleted T cells, or PBMCs supplied cDNA or gDNA.

This TCR was sampled from a human donor with acute or convalescent COVID-19. The donor label of this sample is uncertain. Input material: peripheral blood. The V gene is TRBV5-6, the J gene TRBJ2-2, with D hard to call. The CDR3 DNA reads TGTGCCAGCAGCTTGGGGCCCGGGGAGCTGTTTTTT. This gives the protein CASSLGPGELFF.